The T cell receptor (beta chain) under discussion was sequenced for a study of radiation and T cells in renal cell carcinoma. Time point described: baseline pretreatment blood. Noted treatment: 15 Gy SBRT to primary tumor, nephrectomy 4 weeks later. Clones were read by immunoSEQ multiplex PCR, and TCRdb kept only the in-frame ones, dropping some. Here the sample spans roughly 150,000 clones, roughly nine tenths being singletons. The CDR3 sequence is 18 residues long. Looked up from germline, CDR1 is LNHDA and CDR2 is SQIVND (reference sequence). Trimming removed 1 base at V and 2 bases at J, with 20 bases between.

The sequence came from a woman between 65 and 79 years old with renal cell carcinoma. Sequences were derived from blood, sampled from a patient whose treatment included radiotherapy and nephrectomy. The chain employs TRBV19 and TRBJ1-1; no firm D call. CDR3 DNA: TGTGCCAGTAGTATAGCCCTGGGGAGGGTTATAGGAAACACTGAAGCTTTCTTT. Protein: CASSIALGRVIGNTEAFF.